This TCR beta chain was captured by sequencing in a study of blood T cell repertoires in COVID-19. As for the study in general: Researchers got acute and convalescent COVID-19 samples from the United States, Italy and Spain. PBMCs, B-cell-depleted T cells, or T cells provided the cDNA or gDNA that made up the material.

Germline values: CDR1 SQVTM, CDR2 ANQGSEA. CDR3 size: 15 residues. V was pared by 3 bases and J by 1 base, with 5 bases of the junction left unmatched. In the original analysis: Amplification of reference gene primers was used by the study to estimate nucleated cell counts. Here immunoSEQ multiplex PCR was the method, and the copy in TCRdb shows in-frame clones only, minus some. V and J calls and clone size come straight from that table; D and trimming were deduced from the DNA. Among some 700,000 clones, 85% to 90% were seen once, and the ten largest hold roughly 0.25%. Sample: peripheral blood. The TCR was taken from a woman younger than 35 with acute or convalescent COVID-19. The chain employs TRBV29-1 and TRBJ2-7; 11 bases fit TRBD1. Here the CDR3 reads CSVESGQGASYEQYF. The CDR3 DNA follows: TGCAGCGTTGAGTCAGGACAGGGGGCGTCCTACGAGCAGTACTTC.